A selection of T cell receptor beta chains follows, all from one sample in a study of siplizumab effects on memory and regulatory T cells. Assay: immunoSEQ multiplex PCR; the TCRdb copy retains only in-frame clones and omits some. The sample has about 70,000 clones, around nine tenths seen once; the top ten hold 1.7%. Input material: Tregs sorted from blood. Receptors originate from a human donor in good health. The CDR3 runs from the conserved cysteine through the conserved F or W. A D gene is named only where the DNA matches it firmly. Some rows mark clone size as missing; the rest say once, few, many or name a class of expanded clone.

TRBD2	.	TRBV19	14	TRBJ2-5	CASNTGLAQETQYF	TGTGCCAGTAACACAGGACTAGCGCAAGAGACCCAGTACTTC
.	.	TRBV5-4	14	TRBJ1-1	CASSSQPMNTEAFF	TGTGCCAGCAGCTCACAGCCTATGAACACTGAAGCTTTCTTT
.	.	TRBV7-9	14	TRBJ1-4	CASSLAGVDEKLFF	TGTGCCAGCAGCTTAGCAGGGGTCGATGAAAAACTGTTTTTT
.	.	TRBV9	14	TRBJ2-1	CASSVGLYNNEQFF	TGTGCCAGCAGCGTAGGTCTCTACAACAATGAGCAGTTCTTC
.	.	TRBV5-1	12	TRBJ1-1	CASSLPDREAFF	TGCGCCAGCAGCCTCCCGGACAGAGAAGCTTTCTTT
.	.	TRBV5-6	15	TRBJ1-2	CASSLVATGAYGYTF	TGTGCCAGCAGCTTGGTAGCGACAGGTGCCTATGGCTACACCTTC
.	.	TRBV5-1	14	TRBJ1-4	CASSFLGRGEKLFF	TGCGCCAGCAGCTTCCTGGGGCGAGGTGAAAAACTGTTTTTT
.	once	TRBV5-4	14	TRBJ2-1	CASSLAGFYNEQFF	TGTGCCAGCAGCTTGGCCGGGTTCTACAATGAGCAGTTCTTC
.	.	TRBV6-5	15	TRBJ2-3	CASREGPLGLNTQYF	TGTGCCAGCAGGGAGGGGCCCCTTGGGTTGAATACGCAGTATTTT
TRBD1	.	TRBV9	16	TRBJ1-1	CASSINAGTGVGEAFF	TGTGCCAGCAGCATTAACGCCGGGACAGGGGTTGGTGAAGCTTTCTTT
.	.	TRBV30	17	TRBJ2-2	CAWSVPPSGRGTGELFF	TGTGCCTGGAGTGTACCCCCCTCCGGGCGTGGCACCGGGGAGCTGTTTTTT
.	.	TRBV9	15	TRBJ2-3	CASSPWRGRVDTQYF	TGTGCCAGCAGCCCCTGGCGGGGGCGAGTAGATACGCAGTATTTT
TRBD2	few	TRBV6-1	14	TRBJ2-7	CASSLTSSGYEQYF	TGTGCCAGCAGTCTGACTAGCAGCGGGTACGAGCAGTACTTC
TRBD1	.	TRBV18	13	TRBJ1-1	CASSDRVETEAFF	TGTGCCAGCTCGGACAGGGTGGAGACTGAAGCTTTCTTT
TRBD1	.	TRBV7-6	13	TRBJ1-1	CASSADRGTEAFF	TGTGCCAGCAGCGCCGACAGGGGTACTGAAGCTTTCTTT
TRBD1	.	TRBV9	14	TRBJ1-2	CASSPGQLTYGYTF	TGTGCCAGCAGCCCGGGACAGCTGACCTATGGCTACACCTTC
TRBD1	.	TRBV28	16	TRBJ2-7	CASTRSDRPLSYEQYF	TGTGCCAGCACCCGATCGGACAGGCCGCTGTCCTACGAGCAGTACTTC
TRBD2	.	TRBV2	17	TRBJ2-1	CASSGPSGMISYNEQFF	TGTGCCAGCAGTGGTCCTAGCGGGATGATCTCCTACAATGAGCAGTTCTTC
.	.	TRBV9	14	TRBJ2-2	CASSVEAGGGELFF	TGTGCCAGCAGCGTAGAAGCGGGTGGCGGGGAGCTGTTTTTT
.	.	TRBV6-1	14	TRBJ2-7	CASNPRAHSYEQYF	TGTGCCAGCAACCCGCGGGCACACTCCTACGAGCAGTACTTC
.	.	TRBV21-1	13	TRBJ2-7	CASSGHRAHEQYF	TGTGCCAGCAGCGGACACAGGGCCCACGAGCAGTACTTC
TRBD2	.	TRBV6-5	15	TRBJ2-4	CASAPTSGKVNIQYF	TGTGCCAGCGCCCCGACTAGCGGTAAAGTAAACATTCAGTACTTC
TRBD1	.	TRBV7-2	15	TRBJ2-3	CASSLDRGRTDTQYF	TGTGCCAGCAGCCTAGACAGGGGGCGCACAGATACGCAGTATTTT
.	.	TRBV6-5	11	TRBJ2-2	CASKGAGELFF	TGTGCCAGCAAGGGCGCCGGGGAGCTGTTTTTT
TRBD2	.	TRBV7-3	16	TRBJ2-1	CASSFRSSGEYNEQFF	TGTGCCAGCAGCTTCCGATCTAGCGGGGAATACAATGAGCAGTTCTTC
TRBD1	.	TRBV7-8	15	TRBJ1-6	CASRSRGLGNSPLHF	TGTGCCAGCAGATCTAGGGGGCTGGGGAATTCACCCCTCCACTTT